These T cell receptor beta chains were read from a single sample in a study of long-term antiretroviral therapy in people with HIV. This table comes from immunoSEQ multiplex PCR, and its TCRdb copy is limited to in-frame clones, with some not included. This table has approximately 36,000 clones, roughly 87% appearing once. This sample comprised unsorted PBMCs, obtained 0.6 years after starting antiretroviral therapy. These receptors originate from a man between 18 and 35 years old with HIV. CDR3s include the opening cysteine and the closing phenylalanine or tryptophan. A D gene is named only where the DNA matches it firmly. Clone size appears in some rows only: once, few, many, or a class for an expanded clone.

abundance	d_gene	v_gene	j_gene	CDR3aa	CDR3nt
.	TRBD1	TRBV6-4	TRBJ2-7	CASSADGTGDYEQYF	TGTGCCAGCAGTGCCGACGGGACAGGAGACTACGAGCAGTACTTC
.	.	TRBV10-3	TRBJ2-7	CATRENYEQYF	TGTGCCACCCGAGAGAACTACGAGCAGTACTTC
.	.	TRBV6-6	TRBJ2-3	CASSPTDTQYF	TGTGCCAGCAGCCCCACAGATACGCAGTATTTT
.	.	TRBV5-3	TRBJ2-7	CASSRVGRQTYEQYF	TGTGCCAGCAGCCGCGTGGGGAGACAAACTTACGAGCAGTACTTC
.	TRBD2	TRBV5-8	TRBJ2-2	CASSLMRLAGGGTGELFF	TGTGCCAGCAGCTTGATGAGACTAGCGGGAGGAGGGACCGGGGAGCTGTTTTTT
few	.	TRBV7-6	TRBJ2-3	CASSLAPTGSTDTQYF	TGTGCCAGCAGCTTAGCCCCGACTGGGAGCACAGATACGCAGTATTTT
.	.	TRBV27	TRBJ2-1	CASSFLSSGYNEQFF	TGTGCCAGCAGTTTTTTGAGTTCGGGGTACAATGAGCAGTTCTTC
.	.	TRBV19	TRBJ2-7	CASSISTGTPYEQYF	TGTGCCAGTAGTATATCCACAGGGACCCCCTACGAGCAGTACTTC
.	.	TRBV5-5	TRBJ1-4	CASSRGEGRKLFF	TGTGCCAGCAGCCGAGGGGAGGGTCGGAAACTGTTTTTT
.	TRBD1	TRBV7-2	TRBJ1-5	CASSHDRVRPQHF	TGTGCCAGCAGCCACGACAGGGTTCGGCCCCAGCATTTT
.	.	TRBV6-1	TRBJ1-2	CASSPTQVPGYTF	TGTGCCAGCAGTCCAACCCAGGTCCCTGGCTACACCTTC
.	.	TRBV4-1	TRBJ1-1	CASSQGGVNTEAFF	TGCGCCAGCAGCCAAGGGGGGGTGAACACTGAAGCTTTCTTT
.	.	TRBV4-3	TRBJ2-7	CASSPGGAKGREQYF	TGCGCCAGCAGCCCGGGTGGAGCGAAGGGGAGGGAGCAGTACTTC
.	TRBD1	TRBV9	TRBJ2-1	CASSVGGDRVGEQFF	TGTGCCAGCAGCGTAGGAGGGGACAGGGTTGGTGAGCAGTTCTTC
.	.	TRBV28	TRBJ1-5	CASSFQGAQPQHF	TGTGCCAGCAGTTTCCAGGGCGCACAGCCCCAGCATTTT
.	TRBD2	TRBV6-5	TRBJ2-2	CASSYFGEGSGELFF	TGTGCCAGCAGTTATTTTGGGGAGGGAAGCGGGGAGCTGTTTTTT
.	.	TRBV7-8	TRBJ1-2	CASRGIGPWTDGYTF	TGTGCCAGCAGGGGGATTGGCCCCTGGACGGATGGCTACACCTTC
.	.	TRBV7-3	TRBJ2-2	CASSLDYRGTGELFF	TGTGCCAGCAGCCTGGACTACCGGGGGACCGGGGAGCTGTTTTTT
.	.	TRBV4-3	TRBJ2-3	CASSQGTTDTQYF	TGCGCCAGCAGCCAAGGTACCACAGATACGCAGTATTTT
.	.	TRBV18	TRBJ1-5	CASSPQYSNQPQHF	TGTGCCAGCTCACCACAATATAGCAATCAGCCCCAGCATTTT